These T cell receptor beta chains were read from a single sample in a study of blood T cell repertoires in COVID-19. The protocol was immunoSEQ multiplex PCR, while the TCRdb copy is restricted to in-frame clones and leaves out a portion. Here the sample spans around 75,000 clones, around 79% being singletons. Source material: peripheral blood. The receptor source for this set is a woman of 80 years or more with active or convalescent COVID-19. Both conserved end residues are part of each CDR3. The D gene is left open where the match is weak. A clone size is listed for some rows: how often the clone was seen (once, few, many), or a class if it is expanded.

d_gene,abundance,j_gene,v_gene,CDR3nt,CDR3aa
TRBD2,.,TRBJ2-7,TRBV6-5,TGTGCCAGCAGAGGACTAGCGGGGATCTACGAGCAGTACTTC,CASRGLAGIYEQYF
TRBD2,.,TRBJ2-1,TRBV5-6,TGTGCCAGCAGCTTGGTGGCTAGCGGTTACAATGAGCAGTTCTTC,CASSLVASGYNEQFF
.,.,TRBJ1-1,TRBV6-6,TGTGCCAGCAGCCTAAACAGGGATCACATGAACACTGAAGCTTTCTTT,CASSLNRDHMNTEAFF
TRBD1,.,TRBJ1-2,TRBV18,TGTGCCAGCTCACCAAACAGGGGGGAGTATGGCTACACCTTC,CASSPNRGEYGYTF
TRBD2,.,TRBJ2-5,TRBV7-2,TGTGCCAGCAGCTTCGGACTAGCGGGGCTTTCCGGGGAGACCCAGTACTTC,CASSFGLAGLSGETQYF
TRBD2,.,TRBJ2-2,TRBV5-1,TGCGCCAGCAGCTTGGGACTAGCGGGGAACACCGGGGAGCTGTTTTTT,CASSLGLAGNTGELFF
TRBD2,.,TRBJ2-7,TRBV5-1,TGCGCCAGCAGCTTGGTAATTGGGGTTAGCGGGAAGCCCGAGCAGTACTTC,CASSLVIGVSGKPEQYF
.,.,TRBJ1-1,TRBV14,TGTGCCAGCAGCTTACGGGGGGCATGGACTGAAGCTTTCTTT,CASSLRGAWTEAFF
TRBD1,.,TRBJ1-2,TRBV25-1,TGTGCCAGCAGTTGGACAGGACGTCCGGGCTTAGGCTACACCTTC,CASSWTGRPGLGYTF
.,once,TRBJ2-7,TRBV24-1,TGTGCCACCAGTGACCCTTCCTACGAGCAGTACTTC,CATSDPSYEQYF
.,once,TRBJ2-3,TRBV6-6,TGTGCCAGCAGTTTCCTCGGGACACTGGGGGCAGATACGCAGTATTTT,CASSFLGTLGADTQYF
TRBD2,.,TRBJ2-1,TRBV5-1,TGCGCCAGCAGCCCCTCCCTAGCGGGAGGCAACAATGAGCAGTTCTTC,CASSPSLAGGNNEQFF
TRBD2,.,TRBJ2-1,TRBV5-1,TGCGCCAGCAGCCCCATTGCGGCTAGCGGGATTTCCGAGCAGTTCTTC,CASSPIAASGISEQFF
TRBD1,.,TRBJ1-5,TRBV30,TGTGCCTGGAGTGCAGGGGGCGGCAATCAGCCCCAGCATTTT,CAWSAGGGNQPQHF
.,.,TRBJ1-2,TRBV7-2,TGTGCCAGCATTAGACAACCAGGGGACTATGGCTACACCTTC,CASIRQPGDYGYTF
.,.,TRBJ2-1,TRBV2,TGTGCCAGCAGTGAAGGATCAGGACGGGGAATCTCGGGTTATGAGCAGTTCTTC,CASSEGSGRGISGYEQFF
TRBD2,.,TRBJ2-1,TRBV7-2,TGTGCCAGCAGCTTAGAAGGCGGGAGGTCGGGAGAGCAGTTCTTC,CASSLEGGRSGEQFF
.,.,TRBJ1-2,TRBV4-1,TGCGCCAGCAGCCAAGGACAGCTGGGGTATGGCTACACCTTC,CASSQGQLGYGYTF
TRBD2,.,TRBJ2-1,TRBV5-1,TGCGCCAGCAGCTTGGAAGGACTAGCGGGGGTGGCTGAGCAGTTCTTC,CASSLEGLAGVAEQFF
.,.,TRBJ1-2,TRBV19,TGTGCCAGTAGTATAGGGGGCAGGTCTCTCTCGTGGACCTTC,CASSIGGRSLSWTF
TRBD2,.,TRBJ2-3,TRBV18,TGTGCCAGCTCGCCCGGTTTAGGGAGGGATGTAACAGATACGCAGTATTTT,CASSPGLGRDVTDTQYF
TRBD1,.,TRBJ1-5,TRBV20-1,TGCAGTGCTTCAGGGGGTCAGCCCCAGCATTTT,CSASGGQPQHF
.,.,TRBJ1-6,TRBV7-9,TGTGCCAGCAGCCCCCAGCATTTGGGGGCGAATTCACCCCTCCACTTT,CASSPQHLGANSPLHF
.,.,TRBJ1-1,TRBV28,TGTGCCAGCAGTTCAACCGGAGCGGGACGGAGGGCTCGGTGGACTGAAGCTTTCTTT,CASSSTGAGRRARWTEAFF
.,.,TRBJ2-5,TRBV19,TGTGCCAGTAGTATGCGGGGGCTACTATACCAAGAGACCCAGTACTTC,CASSMRGLLYQETQYF
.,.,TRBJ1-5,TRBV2,TGTGCCAGCCGGTCCAGGGAAAAGGGCAATCAGCCCCAGCATTTT,CASRSREKGNQPQHF
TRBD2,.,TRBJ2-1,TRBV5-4,TGTGCCAGCAGTTCCGGGACTAGCGGGGGGGAGCAGTTCTTC,CASSSGTSGGEQFF